These 22 T cell receptor beta chains originate from one sample sequenced in a study of blood T cell repertoires in COVID-19. Clones were sequenced by immunoSEQ multiplex PCR, and TCRdb holds only the in-frame ones, with some missing. The sample records 150,000 to 200,000 clones, 88% being singletons. Input material: peripheral blood. The receptor source for this set is a human donor in a cohort sampled during active COVID-19.

V and J are TRBV5-6 and TRBJ1-2, with 7 bases identical to TRBD1. CDR3 length equals 14 residues. V lost 4 bases and J lost 2; bases outside the gene matches: 5. CDR1 and CDR2 from the germline V gene are SGHDT and YYEEEE. DNA of the CDR3: TGTGCCAGCAGCACCGGGACAGTCAACTATGGCTACACCTTC. Protein product: CASSTGTVNYGYTF.

As DNA, the CDR3 is TGTGCCAGCTCACCACGCAGACTAGCGGGAGGCAGGAATGAGCAGTTCTTC. Translation: CASSPRRLAGGRNEQFF. This rearrangement joins TRBV18 to TRBJ2-1; TRBD2 agrees at 13 bases. V dropped 1 base and J dropped 7; count of bases not matched to a gene: 7. Germline V gives CDR1 KGHSH, CDR2 LQKENI. The CDR3 consists of 17 residues. Full variable domain (outside the CDR3, taken from reference TRBV18 and TRBJ2-1): NAGVMQNPRHLVRRRGQEARLRCSPMKGHSHVYWYRQLPEEGLKFMVYLQKENIIDESGMPKERFSAEFPKEGPSILRIQQVVRGDSAAYFCASSPRRLAGGRNEQFFGPGTRLTVL.

The chain has TRBV19 and TRBJ1-2; the D is unclear. The ends were cut back, 4 bases at V and 7 bases at J, with 10 bases in the middle. Germline CDR1 reads LNHDA; CDR2 reads SQIVND (reference sequence). The CDR3 has 12 residues. CDR3 coding DNA: TGTGCCAGTAGTAGGTCGGGGTCTGGCTACACCTTC. Translating gives CASSRSGSGYTF.

This chain joins TRBV4-1 and TRBJ1-6; no definite D call. This CDR3 region has 13 residues. The V end lost 5 bases, the J end lost 6 bases, and 8 bases lay between the germline ends. From germline, CDR1 is MGHRA and CDR2 YSYEKL. In DNA form, the CDR3 reads TGCGCCAGCAGCACAGATCCTAATTCACCCCTCCACTTT. Its translation: CASSTDPNSPLHF.

This clone appeared many times. This chain joins TRBV2 and TRBJ2-3, with a possible D match to TRBD2 (5 bases). From germline, CDR1 is SNHLY and CDR2 FYNNEI. The CDR3 is 14 amino acids. Trimming took 8 bases from V and 5 from J, leaving 17 bases between them. The CDR3 protein is CASSLDGDIDTQYF. CDR3 DNA: TGTGCCAGCTCTTTGGACGGGGATATAGATACGCAGTATTTT.

This clone was detected a few times. The CDR3 spells CASSEFPEGRKYF. The CDR3 DNA follows: TGTGCCAGCAGTGAATTCCCCGAGGGCCGAAAGTACTTC. The chain employs TRBV25-1 and TRBJ2-7, with a possible D match to TRBD2 (5 bases). Trimming took 1 base from V and 11 from J, leaving 15 bases between them. Looked up from germline, CDR1 is MGHDK and CDR2 is SYGVNS. The CDR3 is made up of 13 amino acids.

This sequence joins TRBV6-2 or TRBV6-3 and TRBJ2-6; the match to TRBD2 covers 10 bases. In germline, CDR1 is MNHEY, CDR2 SVGEGT. This CDR3 is 17 amino acids long. V gave up 2 bases and J gave up 4 bases; unmatched junction bases: 5. The CDR3: CASSYAGLASGANVLTF. In DNA, the CDR3 is TGTGCCAGCAGTTACGCGGGACTAGCGTCCGGGGCCAACGTCCTGACTTTC.

This clone occurred a few times. V usage is TRBV6-2 or TRBV6-3 and J usage is TRBJ2-1; 15 nucleotides align to TRBD2. The germline V gene has CDR1 MNHEY and CDR2 SVGEGT. The CDR3 sequence is 20 residues long. The ends lost 2 bases at V and 1 base at J; junction bases unmatched: 9. The CDR3 here is CASSYPGTSGRPISYNEQFF. The CDR3 nucleotides read TGTGCCAGCAGTTACCCCGGGACTAGCGGGAGGCCAATATCCTACAATGAGCAGTTCTTC.

The CDR3 is CASSLDRVENTEAFF. The CDR3 bases are TGTGCCAGCAGCCTCGACAGGGTTGAGAACACTGAAGCTTTCTTT. The J gene is TRBJ1-1, the V gene TRBV4-2; 7 nucleotides line up with TRBD1. Germline V gives CDR1 LGHNA, CDR2 YNFKEQ. V lost 4 bases and J lost 1; bases outside the gene matches: 6. The CDR3 loop spans 15 amino acids.

The chain links TRBV7-2 to TRBJ2-7; 7 bases align to TRBD1. CDR3 size: 15 residues. With V trimmed by 5 bases and J by 1 base, 8 bases remained unmatched. The germline gives CDR1 SGHTA, CDR2 FQGNSA. The CDR3 coding sequence is TGTGCCAGCAGCCTAAGACAGGGAGATTCCTACGAGCAGTACTTC. It encodes CASSLRQGDSYEQYF. Together with reference TRBV7-2 and TRBJ2-7, the CDR3 gives the full variable domain: GAGVSQSPSNKVTEKGKDVELRCDPISGHTALYWYRQSLGQGLEFLIYFQGNSAPDKSGLPSDRFSAERTGGSVSTLTIQRTQQEDSAVYLCASSLRQGDSYEQYFGPGTRLTVT.

This clone was observed a handful of times. V is TRBV3-1 (or the pseudogene TRBV3-2) and J is TRBJ2-7; 10 bases agree with TRBD2. Germline trimming cut 4 bases from V and 5 bases from J; bases unmatched to any gene: 8. This CDR3 has 15 amino acids. Germline CDR1 reads LGHDT; CDR2 reads YNNKEL (reference sequence). DNA for the CDR3: TGTGCCAGCAGCCTCTCTAGCGGGGGCCAGGACGAGCAGTACTTC. Its protein product is CASSLSSGGQDEQYF.

This chain joins TRBV29-1 and TRBJ2-1; 10 bases align to TRBD2. V gave up 7 bases and J gave up 8 bases; unmatched junction bases: 8. The germline gives CDR1 SQVTM, CDR2 ANQGSEA. The CDR3 covers 13 residues. The chain's CDR3 is CSGGSGGNYEQFF. CDR3 nucleotides: TGCAGCGGCGGTAGCGGGGGGAACTATGAGCAGTTCTTC.

Concerning this clone: Within the sample, other DNA sequences also encode this same CDR3. V and J are TRBV3-1 (or the pseudogene TRBV3-2) and TRBJ2-7, with 12 bases matching TRBD2. Trimming took 1 base from V and 0 from J; bases not matched to a gene: 7. Germline assignment: CDR1 LGHDT and CDR2 YNNKEL (reference sequence). This CDR3 is built from 18 residues. The CDR3 sequence is CASSQATSGGHSSYEQYF. In nucleotides, the CDR3 is TGTGCCAGCAGCCAAGCAACTAGCGGGGGGCATAGCTCCTACGAGCAGTACTTC.

J is TRBJ2-7 and V is TRBV19; 7 nucleotides align to TRBD1. The junction had 3 bases not matched to a gene; V was cut back by 8 bases and J by 2 bases. CDR3 length: 12 residues. Per the germline V gene, CDR1 is LNHDA and CDR2 is SQIVND (reference sequence). The CDR3 here is CASGGTAYEQYF. The CDR3 DNA follows: TGTGCCAGTGGTGGGACAGCCTACGAGCAGTACTTC.

Points on this clone: The sample contains more than one DNA sequence encoding this CDR3. The rearrangement links TRBV19 to TRBJ2-2, with D maybe TRBD1 (5 bases). Trimming shortened V by 2 bases and J by 5 bases, and 6 bases separated the two germline ends. Germline V lookup: CDR1 LNHDA, CDR2 SQIVND (reference sequence). The length of the CDR3 is 13 residues. The CDR3 DNA reads as TGTGCCAGTAGTATACCAGGGACCGGGGAGCTGTTTTTT. Protein: CASSIPGTGELFF.

J is TRBJ2-5 and V is TRBV6-1; D possibly corresponds to TRBD2 (6 bases). This CDR3 contains 13 residues. Trimming took off 3 bases at V and 2 bases at J, with 7 bases between the two ends. Germline V lookup: CDR1 MNHNS, CDR2 SASEGT. The DNA of the CDR3 is TGTGCCAGCAGTGATGCGGGGCAAGAGACCCAGTACTTC. Protein: CASSDAGQETQYF.

This chain uses TRBV18 with TRBJ1-6; a weak D match, TRBD1 (5 bases). CDR1 and CDR2 from the germline V gene are KGHSH and LQKENI. This CDR3 contains 15 residues. V dropped 2 bases and J dropped 7 bases, with 12 bases sitting between them. The CDR3: CASSPSRDGNSPLHF. The CDR3 DNA follows: TGTGCCAGCTCACCAAGCAGGGATGGGAATTCACCCCTCCACTTT. Drawing the rest from reference TRBV18 and TRBJ1-6, the complete variable domain is NAGVMQNPRHLVRRRGQEARLRCSPMKGHSHVYWYRQLPEEGLKFMVYLQKENIIDESGMPKERFSAEFPKEGPSILRIQQVVRGDSAAYFCASSPSRDGNSPLHFGNGTRLTVT.

The sample holds a few counts of this clone. The chain couples TRBV27 to TRBJ1-2; the D is unclear. The ends were cut back, 2 bases at V and 6 bases at J, with 10 bases in the middle. This CDR3 is 13 amino acids long. Per germline, CDR1 MNHEY and CDR2 SMNVEV (reference sequence). The CDR3 nucleotides are TGTGCCAGCAGTTTAAGAGGGTCCGATGGCTACACCTTC. Its protein product is CASSLRGSDGYTF.

CDR3 region: CASSQDLRGNQPQHF. Written as DNA, the CDR3 is TGCGCCAGCAGCCAAGATTTAAGGGGGAATCAGCCCCAGCATTTT. The V gene is TRBV4-3, the J gene TRBJ1-5; the D gene is possibly TRBD1 (6 bases). V was cut by 0 bases and J by 4 bases, with 10 bases left in between. Per germline, CDR1 LGHNA and CDR2 YSLEER. The CDR3 loop spans 15 amino acids.

The chain joins TRBV7-8 to TRBJ1-4; a weak D match, TRBD1 (6 bases). This CDR3 has 18 residues. Germline CDR1 and CDR2: SGHVS and FQNEAQ. Trimming removed 5 bases at V and 7 bases at J, with 26 bases between. CDR3 nucleotides: TGTGCCAGCAGCCAAGGATTTAGATACAGGGAGACGACTGAAAAACTGTTTTTT. It is translated as CASSQGFRYRETTEKLFF.

This chain joins TRBV11-3 and TRBJ2-1; a possible D gene is TRBD1 (6 bases). The CDR3 spans 15 residues. Germline CDR1 is SGHNT and CDR2 is YENEEA. V gave up 1 base and J gave up 7 bases, with 14 bases separating them. The CDR3 loop is CASSLGQGSGNEQFF. For the CDR3, the DNA is TGTGCCAGCAGCTTAGGTCAGGGGAGTGGGAATGAGCAGTTCTTC. Combining the CDR3 with reference TRBV11-3 and TRBJ2-1 gives the whole variable domain EAGVVQSPRYKIIEKKQPVAFWCNPISGHNTLYWYLQNLGQGPELLIRYENEEAVDDSQLPKDRFSAERLKGVDSTLKIQPAELGDSAVYLCASSLGQGSGNEQFFGPGTRLTVL.

The chain employs TRBV3-1 (or the pseudogene TRBV3-2) and TRBJ2-1, with D possibly being TRBD2 (5 bases). V was clipped by 4 bases and J by 7 bases, with 20 bases between them. This CDR3 contains 16 residues. Germline assignment: CDR1 LGHDT and CDR2 YNNKEL (reference sequence). The CDR3 protein is CASSPRLLAGGNEQFF. The CDR3 DNA follows: TGTGCCAGCAGCCCCCGGCTCCTAGCAGGCGGGAATGAGCAGTTCTTC.